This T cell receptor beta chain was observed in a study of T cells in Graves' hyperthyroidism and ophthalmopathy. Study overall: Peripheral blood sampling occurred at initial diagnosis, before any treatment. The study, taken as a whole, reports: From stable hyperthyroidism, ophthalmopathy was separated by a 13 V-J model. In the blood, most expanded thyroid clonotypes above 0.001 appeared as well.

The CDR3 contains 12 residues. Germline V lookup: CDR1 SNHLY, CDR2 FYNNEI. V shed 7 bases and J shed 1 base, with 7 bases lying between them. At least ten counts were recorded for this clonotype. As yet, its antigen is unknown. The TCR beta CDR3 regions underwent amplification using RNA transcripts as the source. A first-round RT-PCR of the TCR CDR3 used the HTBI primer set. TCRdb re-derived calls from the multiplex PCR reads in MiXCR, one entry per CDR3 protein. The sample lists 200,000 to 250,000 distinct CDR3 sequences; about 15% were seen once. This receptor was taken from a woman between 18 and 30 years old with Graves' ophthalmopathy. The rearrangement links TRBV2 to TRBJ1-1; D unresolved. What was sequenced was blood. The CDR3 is CASTRSNTEAFF. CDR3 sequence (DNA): TGTGCCAGCACGAGATCGAACACTGAAGCTTTCTTT.